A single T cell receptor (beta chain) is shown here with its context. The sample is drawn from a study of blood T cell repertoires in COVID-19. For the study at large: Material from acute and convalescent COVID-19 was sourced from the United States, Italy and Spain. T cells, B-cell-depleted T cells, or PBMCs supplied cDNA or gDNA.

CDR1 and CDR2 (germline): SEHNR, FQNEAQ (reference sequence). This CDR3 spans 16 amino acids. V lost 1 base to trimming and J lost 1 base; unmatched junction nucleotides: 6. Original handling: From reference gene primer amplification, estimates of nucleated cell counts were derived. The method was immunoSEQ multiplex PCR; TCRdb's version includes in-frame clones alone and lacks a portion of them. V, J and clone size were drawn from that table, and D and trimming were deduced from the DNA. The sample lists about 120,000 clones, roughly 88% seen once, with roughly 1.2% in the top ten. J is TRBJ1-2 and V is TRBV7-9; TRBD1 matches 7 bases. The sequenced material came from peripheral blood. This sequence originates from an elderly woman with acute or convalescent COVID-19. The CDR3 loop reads CASSLGSTGDNYGYTF. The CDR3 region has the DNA TGTGCCAGCAGCTTAGGCTCTACAGGGGATAACTATGGCTACACCTTC.